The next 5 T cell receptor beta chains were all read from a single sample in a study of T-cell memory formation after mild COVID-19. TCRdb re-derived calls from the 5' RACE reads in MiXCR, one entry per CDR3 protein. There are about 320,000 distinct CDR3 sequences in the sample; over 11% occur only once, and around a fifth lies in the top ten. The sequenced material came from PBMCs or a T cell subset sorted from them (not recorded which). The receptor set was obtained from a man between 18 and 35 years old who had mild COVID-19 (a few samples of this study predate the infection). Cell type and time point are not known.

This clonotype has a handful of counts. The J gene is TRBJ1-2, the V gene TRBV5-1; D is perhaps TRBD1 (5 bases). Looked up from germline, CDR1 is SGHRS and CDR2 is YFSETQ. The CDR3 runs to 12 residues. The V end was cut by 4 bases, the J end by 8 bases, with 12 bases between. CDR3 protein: CASSPAGDGYTF. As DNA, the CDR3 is TGCGCCAGCAGCCCGGCGGGGGACGGCTACACCTTC.

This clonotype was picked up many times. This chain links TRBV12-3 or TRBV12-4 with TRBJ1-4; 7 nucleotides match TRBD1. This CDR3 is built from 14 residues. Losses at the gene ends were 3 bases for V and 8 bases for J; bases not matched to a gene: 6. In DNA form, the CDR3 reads TGTGCCAGCAGTTTGTACAGGGGAGACGAAAAACTGTTTTTT. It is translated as CASSLYRGDEKLFF.

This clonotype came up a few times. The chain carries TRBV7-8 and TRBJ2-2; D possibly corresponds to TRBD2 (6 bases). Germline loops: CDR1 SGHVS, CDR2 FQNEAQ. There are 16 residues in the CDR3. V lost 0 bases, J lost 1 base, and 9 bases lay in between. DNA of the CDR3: TGTGCCAGCAGCTTAGCGCCGCGGGGGAACACCGGGGAGCTGTTTTTT. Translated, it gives CASSLAPRGNTGELFF.

In DNA, the CDR3 is TGCAGCGTTGAAAGGGGCTACCGGGGGGAATACAATGAGCAGTTCTTC. It yields the protein CSVERGYRGEYNEQFF. The rearrangement links TRBV29-1 to TRBJ2-1; 7 bases align to TRBD2. The CDR3 is 16 amino acids. Per the germline V gene, CDR1 is SQVTM and CDR2 is ANQGSEA. V lost 2 bases, J lost 4 bases, and 11 bases stayed unmatched.

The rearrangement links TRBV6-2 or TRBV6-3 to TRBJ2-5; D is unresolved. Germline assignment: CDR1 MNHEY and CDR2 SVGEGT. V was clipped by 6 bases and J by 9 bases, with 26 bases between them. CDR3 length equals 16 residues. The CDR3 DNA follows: TGTGCCAGCAGCTCCACGCTTATGTACGGGCGGCAGGCCCAGTACTTC. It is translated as CASSSTLMYGRQAQYF.